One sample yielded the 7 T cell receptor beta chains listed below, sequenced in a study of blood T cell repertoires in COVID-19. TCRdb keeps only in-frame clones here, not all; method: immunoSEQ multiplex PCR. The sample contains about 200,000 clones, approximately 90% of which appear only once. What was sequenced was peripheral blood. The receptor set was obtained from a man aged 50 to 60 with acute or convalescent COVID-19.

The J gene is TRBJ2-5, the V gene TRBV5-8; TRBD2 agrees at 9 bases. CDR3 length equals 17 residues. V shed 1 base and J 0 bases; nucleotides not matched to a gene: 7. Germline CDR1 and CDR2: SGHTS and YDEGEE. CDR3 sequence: CASSLSRTSANQETQYF. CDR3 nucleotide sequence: TGTGCCAGCAGCTTGTCCCGGACTAGCGCCAACCAAGAGACCCAGTACTTC.

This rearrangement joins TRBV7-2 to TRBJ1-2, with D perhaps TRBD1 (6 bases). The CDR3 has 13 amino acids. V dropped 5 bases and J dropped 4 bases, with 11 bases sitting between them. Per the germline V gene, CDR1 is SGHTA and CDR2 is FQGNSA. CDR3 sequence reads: CASSQDRSYGYTF. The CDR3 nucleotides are TGTGCCAGCAGCCAAGACAGGTCCTATGGCTACACCTTC.

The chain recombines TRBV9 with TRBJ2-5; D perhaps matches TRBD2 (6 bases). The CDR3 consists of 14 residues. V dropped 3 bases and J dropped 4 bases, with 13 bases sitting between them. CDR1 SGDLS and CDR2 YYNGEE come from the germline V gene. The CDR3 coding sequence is TGTGCCAGCAGCGCCTCCCCAGCGGGAGAGACCCAGTACTTC. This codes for CASSASPAGETQYF.

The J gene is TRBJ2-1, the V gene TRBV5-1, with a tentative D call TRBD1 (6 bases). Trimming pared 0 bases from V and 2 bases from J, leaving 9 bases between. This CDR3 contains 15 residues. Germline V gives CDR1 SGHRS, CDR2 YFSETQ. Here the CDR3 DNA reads TGCGCCAGCAGCTTGGCACAGGGCCCCTACAATGAGCAGTTCTTC. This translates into CASSLAQGPYNEQFF. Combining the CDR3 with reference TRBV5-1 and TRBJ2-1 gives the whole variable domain KAGVTQTPRYLIKTRGQQVTLSCSPISGHRSVSWYQQTPGQGLQFLFEYFSETQRNKGNFPGRFSGRQFSNSRSEMNVSTLELGDSALYLCASSLAQGPYNEQFFGPGTRLTVL.

The CDR3 bases are TGTGCCAGCAGTTTGGCCCCCGGGGATTCGAACACTGAAGCTTTCTTT. Its translation: CASSLAPGDSNTEAFF. This chain connects TRBV28 to TRBJ1-1; D is ambiguous. Germline CDR1 and CDR2: MDHEN and SYDVKM. With 3 bases removed from V and 1 base from J, the gap between germline ends came to 15 bases. This CDR3 has 16 amino acids.

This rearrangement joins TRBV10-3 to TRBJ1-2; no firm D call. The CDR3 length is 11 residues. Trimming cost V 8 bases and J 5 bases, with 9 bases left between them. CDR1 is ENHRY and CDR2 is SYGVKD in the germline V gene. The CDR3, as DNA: TGTGCCATCGGAGACCGGTATGGCTACACCTTC. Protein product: CAIGDRYGYTF.

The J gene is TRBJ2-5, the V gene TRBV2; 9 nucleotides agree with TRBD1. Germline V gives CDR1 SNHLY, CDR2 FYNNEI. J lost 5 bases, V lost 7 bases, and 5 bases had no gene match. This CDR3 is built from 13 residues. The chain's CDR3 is CASTRTGAETQYF. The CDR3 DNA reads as TGTGCCAGCACTAGGACAGGGGCCGAGACCCAGTACTTC.